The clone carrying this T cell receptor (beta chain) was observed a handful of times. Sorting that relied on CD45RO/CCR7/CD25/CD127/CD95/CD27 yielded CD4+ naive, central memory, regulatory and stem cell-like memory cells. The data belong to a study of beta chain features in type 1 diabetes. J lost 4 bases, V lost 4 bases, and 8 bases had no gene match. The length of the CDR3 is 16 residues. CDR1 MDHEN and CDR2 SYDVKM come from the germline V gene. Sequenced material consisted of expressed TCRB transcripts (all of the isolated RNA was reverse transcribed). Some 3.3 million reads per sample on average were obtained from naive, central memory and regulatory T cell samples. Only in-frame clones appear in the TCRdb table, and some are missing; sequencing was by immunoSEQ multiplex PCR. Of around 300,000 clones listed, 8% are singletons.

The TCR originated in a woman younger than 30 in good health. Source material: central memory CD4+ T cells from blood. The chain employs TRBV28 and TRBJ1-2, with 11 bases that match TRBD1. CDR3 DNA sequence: TGTGCCAGCAGTTCGGGACAGGGGGTTGGGAGCTATGGCTACACCTTC. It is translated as CASSSGQGVGSYGYTF.